A single sample gave rise to the 5 T cell receptor beta chains below, sequenced in a study of shared clonotypes between healthy human individuals. Repertoires were generated with immunoSEQ multiplex PCR, while TCRdb's copy carries only in-frame clones and drops some. The sample holds some 2,000,000 clones; 95% are singletons and the top ten take approximately 0.13%. Source material: naive CD4+ T cells sorted from blood. Subset: CD45RA+ positively selected. The receptors stem from a man aged 18 to 29 in good health.

The chain couples TRBV7-2 to TRBJ1-1, with D perhaps matching TRBD1 (5 bases). Per the germline V gene, CDR1 is SGHTA and CDR2 is FQGNSA. The CDR3 is 11 amino acids. V was trimmed by 4 bases and J by 8 bases, leaving 8 bases between them. CDR3 sequence (DNA): TGTGCCAGCAGCTCAGGGATCGAAGCTTTCTTT. Protein sequence: CASSSGIEAFF.

This chain connects TRBV28 to TRBJ1-1; D is uncertain. Trimming stripped 2 bases from V and 6 bases from J, with 10 bases between. The CDR3 extends over 13 amino acids. Germline CDR1 MDHEN, CDR2 SYDVKM. The CDR3 nucleotides read TGTGCCAGCAGTTTAGGGGTTAGCCCTGAAGCTTTCTTT. This sequence encodes CASSLGVSPEAFF.

The J gene is TRBJ2-1, the V gene TRBV13, with 7 bases identical to TRBD2. Germline lookup yields CDR1 PRHDT and CDR2 FYEKMQ (reference sequence). The CDR3 contains 15 residues. J lost 4 bases, V lost 0 bases, and 3 bases had no gene match. CDR3 protein: CASSLGGRSYNEQFF. Written as DNA, the CDR3 is TGTGCCAGCAGCTTAGGCGGGAGGTCGTACAATGAGCAGTTCTTC.

CDR3 nucleotide sequence: TGTGCCAGCAGCCCAGGGGCCGGTTTCTACGAGCAGTACTTC. Amino acid sequence: CASSPGAGFYEQYF. This chain connects TRBV7-9 to TRBJ2-7, with D possibly matching TRBD1 (6 bases). Germline V CDR1 and CDR2: SEHNR, FQNEAQ (reference sequence). Trimming removed 5 bases at V and 3 bases at J, with 14 bases between. The CDR3 has 14 amino acids.

The CDR3 here is CASKSGTQAREQYF. The CDR3 DNA reads as TGTGCCAGTAAGAGCGGGACACAGGCTCGAGAGCAGTACTTC. The chain recombines TRBV19 with TRBJ2-7; D possibly corresponds to TRBD2 (7 bases). Trimming cost V 7 bases and J 7 bases, with 20 bases left between them. This CDR3 comprises 14 residues. From germline, CDR1 is LNHDA and CDR2 SQIVND (reference sequence).